This T cell receptor beta chain was sequenced in a study of tissue T cells after allogeneic stem cell transplantation. Whole-study context: Patients with graft-versus-host disease had grafts: four unmodified, three CD34-selected and T-cell-depleted. Pathologist H&E review favored samples with visible lymphocytes for sequencing among multiple samples.

A word on this clone: Its antigen remains unknown.

Enrolled prospectively were adult allogeneic hematopoietic cell transplant recipients whose graft-versus-host disease was steroid-refractory. This CDR3 is built from 15 residues. Germline CDR1 is SEHNR and CDR2 is FQNEAQ (reference sequence). Between the trimmed V and J ends, which lost 3 bases and 10 bases, there was a span of 16 bases. Study-wide results and caveats: Some tissue clones might be persisting host cells; their alloreactivity or antigen specificity was not determined.

Using immunoSEQ multiplex PCR, the repertoire was profiled, and TCRdb retains in-frame clones only, with some absent. The sample contains thousands of clones, less than 75% of which appear only once. The chain employs TRBV7-9 and TRBJ1-6, with a possible D match to TRBD1 (5 bases). This TCR was recovered from a male patient aged 60 or older with steroid-refractory graft-versus-host disease after an allogeneic stem cell transplant. Some T cells may be graft donor cells. The source material was colon tissue, sampled at autopsy. The DNA for the CDR3 is TGTGCCAGCAGCTTGCTCGAGGGGAACGGGTCACCCCTCCACTTT. This gives the protein CASSLLEGNGSPLHF.